This passage covers 10 T cell receptor beta chains from one sample sequenced in a study of CD8+CD57+ T cells in acquired aplastic anemia. TCR beta VDJ and CDR3 profiles were obtained from a genomic DNA template. TCRdb re-called the reads with MiXCR, one entry per CDR3 protein. The sample comprises about 120,000 distinct CDR3 sequences, approximately 50% of which are singletons, and roughly 30% rests with the top ten. CD8+CD57+ cell expansion had been shown by flow cytometry in patients chosen for sequencing. The sequencing input was sorted CD4+, CD8+, or CD8+CD57+ T cells (not recorded which) from PBMCs. Receptors were obtained from a human donor with aplastic anemia.

This clonotype was found a few times. CDR3 sequence reads: CASSRPGNYEQYF. The CDR3 bases are TGTGCCAGCAGTCGGCCTGGAAACTACGAGCAGTACTTC. This chain joins TRBV12-3 or TRBV12-4 and TRBJ2-7; no reliable D call. The V end was cut by 5 bases, the J end by 3 bases, with 11 bases between. The CDR3 spans 13 residues.

The rearrangement links TRBV7-2 to TRBJ1-2; D call uncertain. CDR1 and CDR2 (germline): SGHTA, FQGNSA. This CDR3 is built from 12 residues. V shed 5 bases and J shed 4 bases, with 8 bases lying between them. CDR3 sequence: CASSNPAYGYTF. CDR3 DNA sequence: TGTGCCAGCAGCAATCCAGCCTATGGCTACACCTTC.

This clonotype was recorded at least ten times. This chain connects TRBV27 to TRBJ2-7, with D perhaps assigned TRBD1 or TRBD2 (5 bases each). The CDR3 covers 13 residues. V was pared by 2 bases and J by 7 bases, with 12 bases between. CDR1 is MNHEY, CDR2 SMNVEV, per germline (reference sequence). The CDR3 region is CASSLRGVREQYF. The CDR3 nucleotides read TGTGCCAGCAGTTTAAGAGGGGTGAGGGAGCAGTACTTC.

The chain employs TRBV20-1 and TRBJ1-2; no clear D gene. V lost 6 bases to trimming and J lost 2 bases, with 10 bases between them. CDR1 and CDR2 from the germline V gene are DFQATT and SNEGSKA (reference sequence). The CDR3 is made up of 12 amino acids. DNA for the CDR3: TGCAGTGCAATACAGATAAACTATGGCTACACCTTC. This translates into CSAIQINYGYTF.

This clonotype was recorded many times. V gene TRBV20-1 combines with J gene TRBJ2-1; D gene ambiguous. CDR3 length equals 15 residues. Germline assignment: CDR1 DFQATT and CDR2 SNEGSKA (reference sequence). Trimming took 0 bases from V and 3 from J, leaving 12 bases between them. CDR3: CSARDRQTHYNEQFF. CDR3 sequence (DNA): TGCAGTGCTAGAGACCGGCAGACCCACTACAATGAGCAGTTCTTC.

The chain recombines TRBV20-1 with TRBJ2-5; TRBD2 might be the D (6 bases). V lost 6 bases and J 7 bases, leaving 21 bases between the germline ends. Per the germline V gene, CDR1 is DFQATT and CDR2 is SNEGSKA (reference sequence). This CDR3 spans 14 amino acids. DNA of the CDR3: TGCAGTGCCTCCCCTCACGGGGGAGGTGGGACCCAGTACTTC. Protein sequence: CSASPHGGGGTQYF.

Only a few counts were recorded for this clonotype. This chain links TRBV19 with TRBJ2-7, with D unclear. The CDR3 consists of 15 residues. Germline CDR1 reads LNHDA; CDR2 reads SQIVND (reference sequence). Deletions cut 6 bases from V and 2 bases from J, with 17 bases between. The CDR3 DNA reads as TGTGCCAGTAGCCTTATCTACGACGGTGCCTACGAGCAGTACTTC. It specifies CASSLIYDGAYEQYF.

The chain links TRBV29-1 to TRBJ2-5; 7 positions match TRBD1. J was trimmed by 4 bases and V by 1 base; bases with no gene match: 6. The CDR3 spans 14 residues. In germline, CDR1 is SQVTM, CDR2 ANQGSEA. DNA of the CDR3: TGCAGCGTTGAAGTAGACAGGGAGTCAGAGACCCAGTACTTC. Its translation is CSVEVDRESETQYF.

The rearrangement joins TRBV2 to TRBJ2-7; D tentatively reads TRBD1 or TRBD2 (5 bases each). This CDR3 contains 13 residues. V was shortened by 10 bases and J by 2 bases, with 15 bases between the two germline ends. Germline V lookup: CDR1 SNHLY, CDR2 FYNNEI. The CDR3 coding sequence is TGTGCCATCGACGGGGCAGGCCCCTACGAGCAGTACTTC. The encoded protein is CAIDGAGPYEQYF. Drawing the rest from reference TRBV2 and TRBJ2-7, the complete variable domain is EPEVTQTPSHQVTQMGQEVILRCVPISNHLYFYWYRQILGQKVEFLVSFYNNEISEKSEIFDDQFSVERPDGSNFTLKIRSTKLEDSAMYFCAIDGAGPYEQYFGPGTRLTVT.

This clonotype was picked up a small number of times. The chain carries TRBV2 and TRBJ1-4; tentatively, D is TRBD1 (6 bases). The ends were cut back, 8 bases at V and 2 bases at J, with 12 bases in the middle. This CDR3 has 14 amino acids. Germline V gene sequence: CDR1 SNHLY, CDR2 FYNNEI. The CDR3 sequence: CASLNDRTNEKLFF. The CDR3 DNA is TGTGCCAGCCTCAACGACAGGACTAATGAAAAACTGTTTTTT.